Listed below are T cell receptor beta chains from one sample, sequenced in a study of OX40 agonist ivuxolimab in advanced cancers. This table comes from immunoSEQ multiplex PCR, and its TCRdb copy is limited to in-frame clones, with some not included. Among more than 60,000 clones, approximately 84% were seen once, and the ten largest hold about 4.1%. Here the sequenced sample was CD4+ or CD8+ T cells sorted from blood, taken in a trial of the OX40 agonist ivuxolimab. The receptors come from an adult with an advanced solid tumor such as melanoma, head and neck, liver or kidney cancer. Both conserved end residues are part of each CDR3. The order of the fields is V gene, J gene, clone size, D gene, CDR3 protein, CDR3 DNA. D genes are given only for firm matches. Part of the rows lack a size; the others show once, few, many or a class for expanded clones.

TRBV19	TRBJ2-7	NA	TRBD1	CASGPTGGNAYEQYF	TGTGCCAGTGGCCCTACAGGGGGTAACGCCTACGAGCAGTACTTC
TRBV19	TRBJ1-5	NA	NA	CASSYNPTGYSNQPQHF	TGTGCCAGTAGTTATAACCCCACTGGATATAGCAATCAGCCCCAGCATTTT
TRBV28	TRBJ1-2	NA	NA	CASSFRDGYGYTF	TGTGCCAGCAGTTTTCGGGATGGCTATGGCTACACCTTC
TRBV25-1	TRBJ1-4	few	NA	CASSVSGYNEKLFF	TGTGCCAGCAGTGTTTCAGGGTACAATGAAAAACTGTTTTTT
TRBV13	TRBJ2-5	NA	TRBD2	CASSFRASGGDPYGETQYF	TGTGCCAGCAGCTTCCGGGCTAGCGGGGGGGACCCTTACGGGGAGACCCAGTACTTC
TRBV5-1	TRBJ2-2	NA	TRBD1	CASSPRDRSLTGELFF	TGCGCCAGCAGCCCCCGGGACAGGAGTCTCACCGGGGAGCTGTTTTTT
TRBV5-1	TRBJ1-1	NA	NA	CASSRGDGLNTEAFF	TGCGCCAGCAGCAGAGGGGACGGACTTAACACTGAAGCTTTCTTT
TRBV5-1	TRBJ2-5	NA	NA	CASSRRQVWETQYF	TGCGCCAGCAGCAGACGACAGGTCTGGGAGACCCAGTACTTC
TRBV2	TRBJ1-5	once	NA	CASGSEGNQPQHF	TGTGCCAGCGGATCGGAGGGGAATCAGCCCCAGCATTTT
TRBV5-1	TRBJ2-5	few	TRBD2	CASSTGTSGDEAQYF	TGCGCCAGCAGCACCGGGACTAGCGGAGACGAGGCCCAGTACTTC
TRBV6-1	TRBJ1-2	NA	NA	CASSERNPFGGYTF	TGTGCCAGCAGTGAACGCAACCCGTTTGGAGGCTACACCTTC
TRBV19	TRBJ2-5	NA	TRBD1	CASSIARTGGETQYF	TGTGCCAGTAGTATAGCCAGGACAGGGGGGGAGACCCAGTACTTC
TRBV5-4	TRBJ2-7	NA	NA	CASSLAPGTTYEQYF	TGTGCCAGCAGCTTGGCCCCCGGGACAACCTACGAGCAGTACTTC
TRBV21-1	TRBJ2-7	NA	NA	CASSKAPNRVSYEQYF	TGTGCCAGCAGCAAAGCCCCAAACAGGGTATCCTACGAGCAGTACTTC
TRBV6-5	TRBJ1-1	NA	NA	CATSVGTMNTEAFF	TGTGCCACCTCAGTCGGGACAATGAACACTGAAGCTTTCTTT
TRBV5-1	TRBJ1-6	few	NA	CASSLAGVNSPLHF	TGCGCCAGCAGCTTGGCAGGGGTTAATTCACCCCTCCACTTT
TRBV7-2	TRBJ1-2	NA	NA	CASSGIFYGYTF	TGTGCCAGCAGCGGGATCTTCTATGGCTACACCTTC
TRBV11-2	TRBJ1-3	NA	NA	CASSFAGSGNTIYF	TGTGCCAGCAGCTTTGCGGGCTCTGGAAACACCATATATTTT
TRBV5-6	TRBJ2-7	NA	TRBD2	CASSFPRGGHNNYEQYF	TGTGCCAGCAGCTTCCCGCGGGGGGGCCACAATAACTACGAGCAGTACTTC
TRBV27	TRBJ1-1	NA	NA	CASSDRGRNTEAFF	TGTGCCAGCAGTGACCGCGGAAGAAACACTGAAGCTTTCTTT
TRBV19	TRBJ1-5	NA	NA	CASSRPLGQNSNQPQHF	TGTGCCAGTAGTCGCCCCTTGGGGCAAAATAGCAATCAGCCCCAGCATTTT
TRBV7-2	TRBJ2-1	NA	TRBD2	CASSGLAGTYNEQFF	TGTGCCAGCAGCGGACTAGCGGGGACTTACAATGAGCAGTTCTTC
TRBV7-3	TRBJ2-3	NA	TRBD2	CASSSSGGRTDTQYF	TGTGCCAGCAGCTCCTCGGGGGGTCGCACAGATACGCAGTATTTT
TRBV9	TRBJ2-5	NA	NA	CASSVGQLGETQYF	TGTGCCAGCAGCGTTGGGCAGCTCGGGGAGACCCAGTACTTC
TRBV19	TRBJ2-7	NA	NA	CASTSSAGYEQYF	TGTGCCAGTACCTCATCTGCGGGCTACGAGCAGTACTTC
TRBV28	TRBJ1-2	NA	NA	CASSLLVVNYGYTF	TGTGCCAGCAGTTTATTAGTGGTTAACTATGGCTACACCTTC
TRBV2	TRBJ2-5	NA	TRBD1	CASSRGTGGSETQYF	TGTGCCAGCAGCCGGGGGACAGGGGGCTCGGAGACCCAGTACTTC
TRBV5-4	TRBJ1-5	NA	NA	CASSRDSNQPQHF	TGTGCCAGCAGCCGGGACAGCAATCAGCCCCAGCATTTT
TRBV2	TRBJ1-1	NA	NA	CASSDGAALTEAFF	TGTGCCAGCAGTGATGGGGCGGCTCTCACTGAAGCTTTCTTT
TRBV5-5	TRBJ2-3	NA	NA	CASSLEGFSGPDTQYF	TGTGCCAGCAGCTTGGAAGGATTTTCTGGTCCAGATACGCAGTATTTT
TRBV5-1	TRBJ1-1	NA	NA	CASSLATGTAREAFF	TGCGCCAGCAGCTTGGCTACCGGGACGGCACGTGAAGCTTTCTTT
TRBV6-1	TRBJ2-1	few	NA	CASSEATKGGAAAYNEQFF	TGTGCCAGCAGTGAAGCGACGAAGGGAGGCGCTGCCGCCTACAATGAGCAGTTCTTC
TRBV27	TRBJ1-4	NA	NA	CASSPYMRTNEKLFF	TGTGCCAGCAGTCCCTACATGAGAACTAATGAAAAACTGTTTTTT
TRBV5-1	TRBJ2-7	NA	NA	CASSSPGVEGEQYF	TGCGCCAGCAGCTCCCCGGGGGTTGAGGGCGAGCAGTACTTC
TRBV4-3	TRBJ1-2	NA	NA	CASSQVVGHYGYTF	TGCGCCAGCAGCCAAGTCGTGGGGCACTATGGCTACACCTTC
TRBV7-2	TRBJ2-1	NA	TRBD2	CAGKTSGAYNEQFF	TGTGCCGGTAAAACTAGCGGGGCTTACAATGAGCAGTTCTTC
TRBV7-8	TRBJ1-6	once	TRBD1	CASSLTGGQSPLHF	TGTGCCAGCAGCTTAACAGGGGGCCAATCACCCCTCCACTTT
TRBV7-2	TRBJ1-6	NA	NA	CASSFINGESPLHF	TGTGCCAGCAGCTTTATCAATGGGGAATCACCCCTCCACTTT
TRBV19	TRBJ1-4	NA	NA	CASSAGSNKINEKLFF	TGTGCCAGTAGTGCGGGAAGCAACAAAATTAATGAAAAACTGTTTTTT
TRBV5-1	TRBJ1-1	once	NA	CASSPFGGNTEAFF	TGCGCCAGCAGCCCGTTTGGGGGTAACACTGAAGCTTTCTTT
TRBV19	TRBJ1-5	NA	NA	CASTPGAGNSNQPQHF	TGTGCCAGTACCCCGGGAGCCGGGAATAGCAATCAGCCCCAGCATTTT
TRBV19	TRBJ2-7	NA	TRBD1	CASSGANRGHEQYF	TGTGCCAGTAGTGGAGCCAACAGGGGACACGAGCAGTACTTC
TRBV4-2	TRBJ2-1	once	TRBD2	CASSKDGLAGVDEQFF	TGTGCCAGCAGCAAAGACGGCCTAGCGGGGGTGGATGAGCAGTTCTTC
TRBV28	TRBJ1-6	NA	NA	CASSLSGINSPLHF	TGTGCCAGCAGTTTATCAGGGATCAATTCACCCCTCCACTTT
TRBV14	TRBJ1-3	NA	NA	CASSQDRAESSGNTIYF	TGTGCCAGCAGCCAAGATCGAGCCGAATCCTCTGGAAACACCATATATTTT
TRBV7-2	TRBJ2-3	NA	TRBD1	CASSTRQGWGADTQYF	TGTGCCAGCAGCACCCGACAGGGTTGGGGAGCAGATACGCAGTATTTT